This TCR beta chain was retrieved from a study of blood T cell repertoires in COVID-19. The ends lost 5 bases at V and 1 base at J; junction bases unmatched: 26. The CDR3 covers 24 residues. Germline V gene lookup returns CDR1 LNHDA and CDR2 SQIVND (reference sequence). Libraries were prepared by immunoSEQ multiplex PCR; TCRdb keeps only in-frame clonotypes and omits some of them. The sample has tens of thousands of clones; 87% are singletons. The source is a human donor in a cohort sampled during active COVID-19. The rearrangement links TRBV19 to TRBJ2-7; 16 bases are a match to TRBD2. Sequenced input: peripheral blood. This CDR3 reads CASSPRLSFPPGLAGGLGSYEQYF. The DNA of the CDR3 is TGTGCCAGTAGTCCGCGCTTGTCTTTCCCACCGGGACTAGCGGGAGGGCTTGGGTCCTACGAGCAGTACTTC.